The present TCR beta chain was sequenced within a study of response to subunit inactivated influenza vaccine. This CDR3 is built from 14 residues. J gave up 4 bases and V 3 bases, and 6 bases lay outside the gene matches. CDR1 is MRHNA and CDR2 is SNTAGT in the germline V gene. General study points: Authors suggested that a seasonal influenza vaccination recruits few new T cells each time.

TCRdb independently ran MiXCR on the RT-PCR reads; one entry per CDR3 protein. The table lists 150,000 to 200,000 distinct CDR3 sequences, roughly 11% of them singletons, with 9.5% to 15% in the top ten. This clonotype was observed many times. Its antigen is unknown. The genes are TRBV6-4 and TRBJ2-7, with TRBD1 matching 7 bases. The TCR was taken from a man over 45 who received an inactivated influenza vaccine. Sample: non-naive T cells sorted from PBMCs, taken about 40 days after vaccination. The CDR3 DNA reads as TGTGCCAGCAGTGAGGGGACAGAGAGTTACGAGCAGTACTTC. Translated: CASSEGTESYEQYF.